These T cell receptor beta chains were read from a single sample in a study of T cell responses to AZD1222 COVID-19 vaccine. TCRdb's copy holds only in-frame clones and misses some; the assay was immunoSEQ multiplex PCR. The sample has 170,000 or so clones, 90% to 95% seen once. Specimen: peripheral blood, collected 28 days after the second dose of the MenACWY control vaccine. The receptors shown here come from an adult who received the MenACWY meningococcal vaccine as a control. Each CDR3 is given with its conserved first and last residue.

v_gene,j_gene,CDR3aa
TRBV15,TRBJ1-5,CATSRGADNQPQHF
TRBV5-5,TRBJ2-7,CASSQLFGNSYEQYF
TRBV11-2,TRBJ2-3,CASSPGTTTGGRTDTQYF
TRBV18,TRBJ1-1,CASSPSSGTSTEAFF
TRBV9,TRBJ1-4,CASSVGGVPNEKLFF
TRBV6-2/TRBV6-3,TRBJ1-2,CASSMTGNYGYTF
TRBV28,TRBJ2-7,CASSFGRSGYEQYF
TRBV19,TRBJ2-5,CASSELAGGRETQYF
TRBV18,TRBJ2-5,CASSPPPDFRETQYF
TRBV27,TRBJ2-7,CASSPLQGPGYEQYF
TRBV30,TRBJ2-5,CAWSVARGETQYF
TRBV19,TRBJ1-2,CASSRQGASHGYTF
TRBV6-5,TRBJ2-3,CASSYSGQNTQYF
TRBV4-1,TRBJ1-1,CASSQDHNGWNTEAFF
TRBV28,TRBJ2-1,CASKGPYNEQFF
TRBV6-1,TRBJ1-2,CASSEAHGRTYYGYTF
TRBV6-5,TRBJ2-1,CASSNRQVVQFF
TRBV9,TRBJ2-5,CASSVNPGASQYF
TRBV7-8,TRBJ1-2,CASSYRRFGYGYTF
TRBV5-1,TRBJ1-4,CASSGDRSANEKLFF
TRBV7-9,TRBJ2-1,CARSGSSYNEQFF
TRBV5-1,TRBJ2-7,CASSDGGWDQRAEQYF
TRBV11-3,TRBJ1-2,CASSLEAVGRTREFYGYTF
TRBV20-1,TRBJ1-1,CSASGTGFAFF
TRBV19,TRBJ2-3,CASSISWTGSLADTQYF
TRBV12-3/TRBV12-4,TRBJ2-1,CASSLGTAQFF
TRBV2,TRBJ1-1,CASSQSRDTEAFF
TRBV1,TRBJ1-2,CTSSLAREERGYTF
TRBV2,TRBJ1-1,CASKISPNTEAFF
TRBV9,TRBJ2-3,CASSEQQADTQYF
TRBV2,TRBJ2-1,CASRRGSSYNEQFF
TRBV5-1,TRBJ2-3,CASSRTGGSDTQYF
TRBV28,TRBJ1-1,CASSPGQYAEAFF
TRBV30,TRBJ1-2,CAWNLNPGYTF
TRBV9,TRBJ1-1,CASSGGGQGNTEAFF
TRBV4-2,TRBJ1-3,CASRGNRGHSGNTIYF
TRBV4-1,TRBJ2-3,CASSRDRSTDTQYF
TRBV28,TRBJ1-5,CASRNRDRAQHF
TRBV5-6,TRBJ2-3,CASSSDFSTDTQYF
TRBV4-2,TRBJ1-3,CASSLRGTGTGNTIYF